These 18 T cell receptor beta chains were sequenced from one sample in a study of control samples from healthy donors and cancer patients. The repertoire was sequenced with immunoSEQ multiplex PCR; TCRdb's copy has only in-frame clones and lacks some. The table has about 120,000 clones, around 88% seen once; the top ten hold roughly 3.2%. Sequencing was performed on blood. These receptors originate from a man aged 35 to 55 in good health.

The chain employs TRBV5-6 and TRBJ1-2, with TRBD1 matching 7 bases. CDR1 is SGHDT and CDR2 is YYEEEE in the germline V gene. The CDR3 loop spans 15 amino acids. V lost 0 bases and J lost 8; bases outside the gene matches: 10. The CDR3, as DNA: TGTGCCAGCAGCTTGGGACAGGGCGCAGTAGGGGGCTACACCTTC. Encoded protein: CASSLGQGAVGGYTF.

The chain's CDR3 is CASKPGGSYEQYF. The CDR3 DNA reads as TGTGCCAGCAAACCGGGGGGTTCCTACGAGCAGTACTTC. This chain joins TRBV6-5 and TRBJ2-7; 7 nucleotides agree with TRBD2. After removal of 7 bases from V and 1 base from J, the junction contained 4 bases not matched to a gene. The CDR3 length is 13 residues. Per the germline V gene, CDR1 is MNHEY and CDR2 is SVGAGI.

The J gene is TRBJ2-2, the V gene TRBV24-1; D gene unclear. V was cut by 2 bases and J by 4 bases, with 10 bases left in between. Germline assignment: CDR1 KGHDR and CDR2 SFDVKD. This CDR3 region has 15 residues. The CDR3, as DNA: TGTGCCACCAGTGATTCGAGGAAAGGCACCGGGGAGCTGTTTTTT. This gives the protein CATSDSRKGTGELFF.

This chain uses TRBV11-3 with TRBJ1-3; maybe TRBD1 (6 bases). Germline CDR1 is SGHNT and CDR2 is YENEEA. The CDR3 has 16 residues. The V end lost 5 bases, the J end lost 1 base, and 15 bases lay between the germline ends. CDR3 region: CASSLSQGRSGNTIYF. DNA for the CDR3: TGTGCCAGCAGCCTCTCGCAGGGGCGATCTGGAAACACCATATATTTT.

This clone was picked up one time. The CDR3 loop is CASSRGTGVSYEQYF. CDR3 sequence (DNA): TGTGCCAGCAGCCGCGGGACAGGGGTTTCCTACGAGCAGTACTTC. The V and J genes are TRBV7-6 and TRBJ2-7; 10 nucleotides agree with TRBD1. The V gene's germline CDR1 is SGHVS and CDR2 FNYEAQ. The CDR3 length is 15 residues. J was trimmed by 1 base and V by 5 bases; bases with no gene match: 5. The whole variable domain, remainder taken from reference TRBV7-6 and TRBJ2-7, is GAGVSQSPRYKVTKRGQDVALRCDPISGHVSLYWYRQALGQGPEFLTYFNYEAQQDKSGLPNDRFSAERPEGSISTLTIQRTEQRDSAMYRCASSRGTGVSYEQYFGPGTRLTVT.

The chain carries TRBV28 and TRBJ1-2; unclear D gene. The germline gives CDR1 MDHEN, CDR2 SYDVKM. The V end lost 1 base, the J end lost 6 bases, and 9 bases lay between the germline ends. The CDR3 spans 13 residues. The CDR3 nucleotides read TGTGCCAGCAGTTTATTTAGGATGGATGGCTACACCTTC. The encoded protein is CASSLFRMDGYTF.

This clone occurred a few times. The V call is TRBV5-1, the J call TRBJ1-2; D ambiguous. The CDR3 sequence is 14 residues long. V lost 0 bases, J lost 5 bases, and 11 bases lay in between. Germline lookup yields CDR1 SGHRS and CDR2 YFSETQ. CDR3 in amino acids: CASSLEAYTYGYTF. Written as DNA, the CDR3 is TGCGCCAGCAGCTTGGAGGCGTATACGTATGGCTACACCTTC.

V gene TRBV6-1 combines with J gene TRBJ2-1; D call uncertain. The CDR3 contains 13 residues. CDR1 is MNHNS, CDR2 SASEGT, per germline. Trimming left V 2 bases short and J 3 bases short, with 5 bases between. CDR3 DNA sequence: TGTGCCAGCAGTGAATGGGGCTACAATGAGCAGTTCTTC. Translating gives CASSEWGYNEQFF.

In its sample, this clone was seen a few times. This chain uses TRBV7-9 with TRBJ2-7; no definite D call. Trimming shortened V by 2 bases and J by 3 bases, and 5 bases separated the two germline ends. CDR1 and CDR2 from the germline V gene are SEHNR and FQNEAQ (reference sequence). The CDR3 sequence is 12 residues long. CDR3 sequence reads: CASSLRNYEQYF. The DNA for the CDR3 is TGTGCCAGCAGCTTACGGAACTACGAGCAGTACTTC.

The CDR3 protein is CAISSDKVNTEAFF. CDR3 DNA: TGTGCCATCAGTAGTGATAAGGTGAACACTGAAGCTTTCTTT. The rearrangement uses TRBV10-3 and TRBJ1-1, with D unresolved. The CDR3 sequence is 14 residues long. Trimming cost V 5 bases and J 0 bases, with 10 bases left between them. CDR1 ENHRY and CDR2 SYGVKD come from the germline V gene.

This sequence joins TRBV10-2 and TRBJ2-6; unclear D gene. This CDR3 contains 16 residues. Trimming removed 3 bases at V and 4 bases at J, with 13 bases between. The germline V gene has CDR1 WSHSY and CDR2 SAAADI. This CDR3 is CASSDPRFLGANVLTF. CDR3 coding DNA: TGCGCCAGCAGTGACCCGAGATTTTTGGGGGCCAACGTCCTGACTTTC.

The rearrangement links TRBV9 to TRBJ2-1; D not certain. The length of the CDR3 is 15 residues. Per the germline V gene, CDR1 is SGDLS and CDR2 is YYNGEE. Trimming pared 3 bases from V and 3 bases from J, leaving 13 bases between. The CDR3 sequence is CASSASGQNYNEQFF. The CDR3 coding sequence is TGTGCCAGCAGCGCCTCCGGGCAGAACTACAATGAGCAGTTCTTC.

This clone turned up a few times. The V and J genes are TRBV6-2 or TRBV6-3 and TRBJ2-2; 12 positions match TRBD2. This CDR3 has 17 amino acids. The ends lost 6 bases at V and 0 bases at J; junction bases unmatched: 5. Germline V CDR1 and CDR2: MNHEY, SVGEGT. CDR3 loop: CASSPRTSGANTGELFF. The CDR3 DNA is TGTGCCAGCAGCCCCCGGACTAGCGGGGCGAACACCGGGGAGCTGTTTTTT.

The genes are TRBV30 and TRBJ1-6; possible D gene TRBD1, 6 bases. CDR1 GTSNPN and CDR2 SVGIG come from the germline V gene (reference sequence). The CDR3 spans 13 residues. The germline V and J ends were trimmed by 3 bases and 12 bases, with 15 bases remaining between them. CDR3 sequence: CAWSRLGGQPLHF. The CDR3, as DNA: TGTGCCTGGAGCAGGTTGGGGGGGCAACCCCTCCACTTT.

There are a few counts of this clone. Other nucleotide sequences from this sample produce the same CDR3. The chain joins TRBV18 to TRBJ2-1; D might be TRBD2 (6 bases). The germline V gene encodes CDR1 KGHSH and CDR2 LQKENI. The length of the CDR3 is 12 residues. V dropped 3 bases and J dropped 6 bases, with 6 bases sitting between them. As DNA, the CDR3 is TGTGCCAGCTCACCGGGGGGCAATGAGCAGTTCTTC. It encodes CASSPGGNEQFF.

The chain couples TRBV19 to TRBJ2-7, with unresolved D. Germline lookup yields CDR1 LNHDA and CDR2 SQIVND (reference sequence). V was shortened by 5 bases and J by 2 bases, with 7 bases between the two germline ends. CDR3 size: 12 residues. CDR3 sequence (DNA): TGTGCCAGTAGTGACACAGCCTACGAGCAGTACTTC. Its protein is CASSDTAYEQYF.

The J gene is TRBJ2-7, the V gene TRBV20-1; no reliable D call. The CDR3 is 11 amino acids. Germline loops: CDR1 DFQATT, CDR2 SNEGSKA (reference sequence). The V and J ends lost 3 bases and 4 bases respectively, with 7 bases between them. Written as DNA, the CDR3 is TGCAGTGCTAGGTGGGGTTACGAGCAGTACTTC. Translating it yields CSARWGYEQYF.

CDR3 protein: CASSEGTSRNTIYF. Written as DNA, the CDR3 is TGTGCCAGCAGTGAAGGGACCTCTCGGAACACCATATATTTT. This sequence joins TRBV6-1 and TRBJ1-3; D is unresolved. V was shortened by 1 base and J by 7 bases, with 11 bases between the two germline ends. The CDR3 loop spans 14 amino acids. Germline CDR1 and CDR2: MNHNS and SASEGT.